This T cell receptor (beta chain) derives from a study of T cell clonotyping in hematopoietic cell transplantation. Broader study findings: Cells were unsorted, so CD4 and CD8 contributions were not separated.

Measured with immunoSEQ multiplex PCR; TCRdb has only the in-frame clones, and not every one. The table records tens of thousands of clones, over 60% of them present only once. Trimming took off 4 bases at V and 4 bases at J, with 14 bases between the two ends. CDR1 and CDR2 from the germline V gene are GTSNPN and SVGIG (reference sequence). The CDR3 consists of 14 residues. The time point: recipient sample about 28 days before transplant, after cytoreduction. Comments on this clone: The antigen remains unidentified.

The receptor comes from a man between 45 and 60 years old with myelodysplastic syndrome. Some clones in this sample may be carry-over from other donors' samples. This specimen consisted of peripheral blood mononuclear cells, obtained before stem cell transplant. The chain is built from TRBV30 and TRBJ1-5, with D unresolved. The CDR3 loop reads CAWTPPWVNQPQHF. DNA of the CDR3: TGTGCCTGGACCCCCCCTTGGGTGAATCAGCCCCAGCATTTT.